This TCR beta chain comes out of a study of blood T cell repertoires in COVID-19. The CDR3 covers 11 residues. V was shortened by 3 bases and J by 7 bases, with 6 bases between the two germline ends. Looked up from germline, CDR1 is LNHDA and CDR2 is SQIVND (reference sequence). Assay used: immunoSEQ multiplex PCR; TCRdb lists only in-frame clones, some missing. Of 200,000 or so clones detected, around nine tenths appear once; the ten largest clones hold roughly a sixth. This clone occurred a few times. J is TRBJ1-2 and V is TRBV19; D not certain. The sequencing input was peripheral blood. The TCR originated in a man aged 50 to 59 with COVID-19, enrolled during active disease. CDR3 DNA: TGTGCCAGTAGTATTGGTAGTGGCTACACCTTC. As protein: CASSIGSGYTF.